This TCR beta chain appears in the sequencing data of a study of tumor-infiltrating lymphocytes in primary liver carcinoma. V lost 4 bases and J 7 bases, leaving 11 bases between the germline ends. The germline V gene encodes CDR1 MGHRA and CDR2 YSYEKL. CDR3 length equals 12 residues. This clonotype appeared a few times. In addition to blood RNA drawn from unsorted whole blood, germline DNA was extracted. With a constant-region primer, TCR beta cDNA was made from approximately 520 ng of total RNA. Each TCR beta library was derived from three nested multiplex PCR rounds that employed slightly modified ARM-PCR. Forward primers for TRBV1-TRBV30 and a C-beta reverse primer served the first two PCR rounds, at roughly 10 cycles each. TCRdb re-called the multiplex PCR reads through MiXCR, storing one row per CDR3 protein. The table has around 330,000 distinct CDR3 sequences, around 50% seen once.

The genes are TRBV4-1 and TRBJ2-7; D is unresolved. Sequenced input: peripheral blood. This TCR derives from a woman younger than 45 with primary liver carcinoma and hepatitis B virus infection. The CDR3 nucleotides read TGCGCCAGCAGCCGTTTTGAGCGTGAGCAGTACTTC. Translation: CASSRFEREQYF.